These T cell receptor beta chains were read from a single sample in a study of blood T cells in healthy people across ages. MiXCR was run by TCRdb on the 5' RACE reads, yielding one entry per CDR3 protein. The sample contains under 1 million distinct CDR3 sequences, under 55% of which appear only once. Specimen: blood. Every receptor here comes from a man aged 55 to 70 in good health. The CDR3 runs from the conserved cysteine through the conserved F or W. D genes are given only for firm matches. Size tells how often a clone was seen (once, few, many) or the class of an expanded clone, and some rows leave it out.

D,J,size,V,CDR3,DNA
-,TRBJ2-7,few,TRBV5-1,CASSETSRSYEQYF,TGCGCCAGCAGCGAGACATCGCGGTCCTACGAGCAGTACTTC
-,TRBJ2-5,-,TRBV2,CAIKSRPSETQYF,TGTGCCATCAAATCTCGGCCATCAGAGACCCAGTACTTC
-,TRBJ2-7,few,TRBV6-2/TRBV6-3,CASSYPTTGLDDYEQYF,TGTGCCAGCAGTTACCCAACCACAGGGTTGGATGATTACGAGCAGTACTTC
-,TRBJ1-2,-,TRBV20-1,CSARTQGYGYTF,TGCAGTGCTAGAACTCAGGGGTATGGCTACACCTTC
TRBD2,TRBJ2-1,-,TRBV7-9,CASSLTSGVLNKQFF,TGTGCCAGCAGCTTAACTAGCGGGGTACTCAATAAGCAGTTCTTC
TRBD2,TRBJ2-3,few,TRBV7-9,CASSPAGEGTDTQYF,TGTGCCAGCAGCCCAGCGGGGGAAGGGACAGATACGCAGTATTTT
-,TRBJ1-1,-,TRBV7-2,CASTPGARRGTGAFF,TGTGCCAGCACCCCGGGGGCGAGGCGGGGGACTGGAGCTTTCTTT
-,TRBJ1-5,-,TRBV7-9,CASSQGGDFQPQHF,TGTGCCAGCAGCCAAGGGGGGGATTTTCAGCCCCAGCATTTT
TRBD1,TRBJ1-1,-,TRBV2,CASRTGLNTEAFF,TGTGCCAGTAGGACAGGATTAAACACTGAAGCTTTCTTT
-,TRBJ2-7,-,TRBV20-1,CSARKWAPSSYEQYF,TGCAGTGCTAGGAAGTGGGCCCCGAGCTCCTACGAGCAGTACTTC
TRBD1,TRBJ1-2,-,TRBV6-2/TRBV6-3,CASSYTTGGRGYTF,TGTGCCAGCAGCTATACGACAGGGGGACGTGGCTACACCTTC
TRBD2,TRBJ2-5,few,TRBV7-2,CASSLPLAGKETQYF,TGTGCCAGCAGCTTACCCCTAGCGGGGAAGGAGACCCAGTACTTC
TRBD2,TRBJ2-7,few,TRBV3-1,CASSHFGGLAAILASSYEQYF,TGTGCCAGCAGCCATTTTGGGGGACTAGCCGCTATACTCGCTAGCTCCTACGAGCAGTACTTC
-,TRBJ2-7,-,TRBV5-1,CASSKSQGLYEQYF,TGCGCCAGCAGCAAGTCGCAGGGTCTGTACGAGCAGTACTTC
-,TRBJ2-3,-,TRBV12-3/TRBV12-4,CASRPGGWSTDTQYF,TGTGCCAGCAGACCGGGCGGTTGGAGCACAGATACGCAGTATTTT
TRBD1,TRBJ2-5,-,TRBV3-1,CASSPREQGEKTQYF,TGTGCCAGCAGCCCTCGTGAACAGGGGGAAAAGACCCAGTACTTC